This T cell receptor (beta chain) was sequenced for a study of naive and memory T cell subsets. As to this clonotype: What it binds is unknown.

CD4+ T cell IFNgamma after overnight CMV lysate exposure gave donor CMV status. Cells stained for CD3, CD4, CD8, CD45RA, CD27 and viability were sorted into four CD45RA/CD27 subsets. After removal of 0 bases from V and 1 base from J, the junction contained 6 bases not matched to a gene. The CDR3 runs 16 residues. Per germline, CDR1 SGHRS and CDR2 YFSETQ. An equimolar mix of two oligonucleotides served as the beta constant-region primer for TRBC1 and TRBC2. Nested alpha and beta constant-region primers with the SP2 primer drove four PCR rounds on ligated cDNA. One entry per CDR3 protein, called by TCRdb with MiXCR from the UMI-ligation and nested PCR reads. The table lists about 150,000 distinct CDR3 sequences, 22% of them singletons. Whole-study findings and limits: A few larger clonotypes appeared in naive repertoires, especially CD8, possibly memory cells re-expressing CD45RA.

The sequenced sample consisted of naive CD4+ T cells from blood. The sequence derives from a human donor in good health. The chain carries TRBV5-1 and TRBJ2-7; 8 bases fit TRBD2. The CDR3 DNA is TGCGCCAGCAGCTTGGATCAGGCTAGCGGGTCCTACGAGCAGTACTTC. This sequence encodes CASSLDQASGSYEQYF.